The rows below give T cell receptor beta chains drawn from one sample of a study of blood T cell repertoires in COVID-19. Only in-frame clones appear in the TCRdb table, and some are missing; sequencing was by immunoSEQ multiplex PCR. The sample comprises tens of thousands of clones, roughly 87% of which are singletons, and more than 14% rests with the top ten. The sequenced sample consisted of peripheral blood. The receptors originated from a male donor with acute or convalescent COVID-19. The CDR3 runs from the conserved cysteine through the conserved F or W. A D gene is named only where the DNA matches it firmly. Some rows have no size entry. The others give once, few or many, or a class for an expanded clone.

j_gene: TRBJ1-2; abundance: NA; d_gene: NA; v_gene: TRBV6-2/TRBV6-3; CDR3aa: CASSPGPSGYTF; CDR3nt: TGTGCCAGCAGTCCGGGTCCTTCGGGCTACACCTTC
j_gene: TRBJ1-5; abundance: NA; d_gene: TRBD1; v_gene: TRBV3-1/TRBV3-2; CDR3aa: CASSQDQSPGGQPQHF; CDR3nt: TGTGCCAGCAGCCAAGATCAATCACCAGGGGGTCAGCCCCAGCATTTT
j_gene: TRBJ1-6; abundance: NA; d_gene: NA; v_gene: TRBV5-1; CDR3aa: CASSEGRGGDYNSPLHF; CDR3nt: TGCGCCAGCAGCGAAGGGAGGGGAGGGGATTATAATTCACCCCTCCACTTT
j_gene: TRBJ2-7; abundance: NA; d_gene: TRBD1; v_gene: TRBV11-2; CDR3aa: CASGGQGYEQYF; CDR3nt: TGTGCCAGCGGGGGACAGGGCTACGAGCAGTACTTC
j_gene: TRBJ1-6; abundance: NA; d_gene: TRBD1; v_gene: TRBV5-1; CDR3aa: CASSSSLTGESPLHF; CDR3nt: TGCGCCAGCAGCTCGTCCCTGACAGGGGAATCACCCCTCCACTTT
j_gene: TRBJ2-2; abundance: NA; d_gene: TRBD2; v_gene: TRBV11-2; CDR3aa: CASSLEASGNTGELFF; CDR3nt: TGTGCCAGCAGCTTAGAAGCTAGCGGGAACACCGGGGAGCTGTTTTTT
j_gene: TRBJ2-1; abundance: NA; d_gene: NA; v_gene: TRBV7-9; CDR3aa: CASSLADKASHEQFF; CDR3nt: TGTGCCAGCAGCTTAGCGGACAAAGCGAGCCATGAGCAGTTCTTC
j_gene: TRBJ1-5; abundance: NA; d_gene: NA; v_gene: TRBV6-2/TRBV6-3; CDR3aa: CASSYRGKAIGNQPQHF; CDR3nt: TGTGCCAGCAGTTACCGGGGTAAGGCCATCGGCAATCAGCCCCAGCATTTT
j_gene: TRBJ1-6; abundance: once; d_gene: NA; v_gene: TRBV5-1; CDR3aa: CASSLRLAGSSNSPLHF; CDR3nt: TGCGCCAGCAGCTTGAGATTGGCAGGAAGTTCTAATTCACCCCTCCACTTT
j_gene: TRBJ1-1; abundance: NA; d_gene: TRBD1; v_gene: TRBV9; CDR3aa: CASSVLTGGTEAFF; CDR3nt: TGTGCCAGCAGCGTACTGACAGGGGGTACTGAAGCTTTCTTT
j_gene: TRBJ2-5; abundance: NA; d_gene: NA; v_gene: TRBV18; CDR3aa: CASSPQYQETQYF; CDR3nt: TGTGCCAGCTCACCCCAGTACCAAGAGACCCAGTACTTC
j_gene: TRBJ2-2; abundance: NA; d_gene: NA; v_gene: TRBV10-3; CDR3aa: CAIRSDFSNTGELFF; CDR3nt: TGTGCCATCAGGTCGGACTTTTCGAACACCGGGGAGCTGTTTTTT
j_gene: TRBJ2-4; abundance: once; d_gene: TRBD1; v_gene: TRBV3-1/TRBV3-2; CDR3aa: CASSQEGDSLLAKNIQYF; CDR3nt: TGTGCCAGCAGCCAAGAAGGGGACAGCCTATTAGCCAAAAACATTCAGTACTTC
j_gene: TRBJ1-1; abundance: few; d_gene: NA; v_gene: TRBV19; CDR3aa: CASSIDTAMNTEAFF; CDR3nt: TGTGCCAGTAGTATAGACACAGCCATGAACACTGAAGCTTTCTTT
j_gene: TRBJ2-1; abundance: NA; d_gene: TRBD1; v_gene: TRBV24-1; CDR3aa: CATSDPGQPGNEQFF; CDR3nt: TGTGCCACCAGTGACCCGGGACAGCCTGGCAATGAGCAGTTCTTC
j_gene: TRBJ2-7; abundance: NA; d_gene: NA; v_gene: TRBV4-1; CDR3aa: CASSPVGANYEQYF; CDR3nt: TGCGCCAGCAGCCCCGTGGGGGCCAACTACGAGCAGTACTTC
j_gene: TRBJ1-2; abundance: NA; d_gene: TRBD1; v_gene: TRBV25-1; CDR3aa: CASSEYGTGINGYTF; CDR3nt: TGTGCCAGCAGTGAATATGGGACAGGGATTAATGGCTACACCTTC
j_gene: TRBJ1-2; abundance: NA; d_gene: TRBD1; v_gene: TRBV15; CDR3aa: CATSREDRGPAGYTF; CDR3nt: TGTGCCACCAGCAGAGAGGACAGGGGTCCAGCTGGCTACACCTTC